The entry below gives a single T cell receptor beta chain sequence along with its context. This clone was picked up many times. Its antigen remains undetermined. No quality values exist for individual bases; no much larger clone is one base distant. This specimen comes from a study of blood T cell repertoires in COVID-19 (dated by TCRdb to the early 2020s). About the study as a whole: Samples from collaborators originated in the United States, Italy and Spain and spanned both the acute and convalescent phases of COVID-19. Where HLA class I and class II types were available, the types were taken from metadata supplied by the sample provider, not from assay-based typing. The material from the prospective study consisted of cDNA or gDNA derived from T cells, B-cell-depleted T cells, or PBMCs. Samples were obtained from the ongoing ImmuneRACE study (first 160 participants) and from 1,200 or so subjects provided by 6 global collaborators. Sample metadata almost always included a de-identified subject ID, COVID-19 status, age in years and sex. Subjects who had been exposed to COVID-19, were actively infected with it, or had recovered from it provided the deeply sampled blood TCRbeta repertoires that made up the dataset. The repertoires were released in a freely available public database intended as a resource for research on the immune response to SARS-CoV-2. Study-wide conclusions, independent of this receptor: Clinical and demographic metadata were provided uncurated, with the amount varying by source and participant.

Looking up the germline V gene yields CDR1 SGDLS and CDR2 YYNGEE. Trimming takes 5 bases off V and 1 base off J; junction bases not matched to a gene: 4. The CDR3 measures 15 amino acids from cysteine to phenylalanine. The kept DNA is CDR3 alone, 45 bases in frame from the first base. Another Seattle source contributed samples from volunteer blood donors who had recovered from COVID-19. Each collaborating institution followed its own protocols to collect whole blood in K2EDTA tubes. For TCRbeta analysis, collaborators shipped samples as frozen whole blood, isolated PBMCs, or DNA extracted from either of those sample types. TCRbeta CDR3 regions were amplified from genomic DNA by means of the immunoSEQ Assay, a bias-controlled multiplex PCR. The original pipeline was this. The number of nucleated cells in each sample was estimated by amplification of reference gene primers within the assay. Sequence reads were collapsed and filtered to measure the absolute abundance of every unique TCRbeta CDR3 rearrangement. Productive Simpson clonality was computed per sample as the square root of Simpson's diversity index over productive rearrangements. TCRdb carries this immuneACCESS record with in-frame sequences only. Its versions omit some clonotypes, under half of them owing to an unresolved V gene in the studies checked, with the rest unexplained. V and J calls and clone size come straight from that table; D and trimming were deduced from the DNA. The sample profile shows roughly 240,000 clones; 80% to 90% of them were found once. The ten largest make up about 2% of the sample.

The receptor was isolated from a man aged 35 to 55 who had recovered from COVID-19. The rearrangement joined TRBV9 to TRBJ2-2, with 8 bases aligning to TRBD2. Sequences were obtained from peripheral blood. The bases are TGTGCCAGCAGGGTGGGACTAGAGAACACCGGGGAGCTGTTTTTT. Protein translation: CASRVGLENTGELFF.